The rows below give T cell receptor beta chains drawn from one sample of a study of PD-L1 blockade in urothelial cancer. Only in-frame clones appear in the TCRdb table, and some are missing; sequencing was by immunoSEQ multiplex PCR. The sample holds around 100,000 clones; around 93% are singletons and the top ten take around 4%. The sample in question was PBMCs, obtained around atezolizumab (anti-PD-L1) treatment. These receptors came from a man aged 60 to 75 with urothelial cancer. Each CDR3 is given with its conserved first and last residue. The order of the fields is D gene, V gene, clone size, J gene, CDR3 protein, CDR3 DNA. The D gene is left open where the match is weak. A row's size may be missing; if present it is once, few, many or a size class.

.,TRBV18,.,TRBJ2-3,CASSPPSVGDTQYF,TGTGCCAGCTCACCTCCCAGCGTTGGAGATACGCAGTATTTT
TRBD1,TRBV19,.,TRBJ2-7,CATGTGGYEQYF,TGTGCCACCGGGACAGGGGGCTACGAGCAGTACTTC
TRBD1,TRBV2,.,TRBJ2-3,CASTTDRAVTDTQYF,TGTGCCAGCACGACGGACAGGGCCGTCACAGATACGCAGTATTTT
TRBD1,TRBV6-6,.,TRBJ1-1,CASSLQGLNTEAFF,TGTGCCAGCAGCCTACAGGGGCTGAACACTGAAGCTTTCTTT
.,TRBV5-6,once,TRBJ1-3,CASSDNRDSGNTIYF,TGTGCCAGCAGCGATAACAGGGATTCTGGAAACACCATATATTTT
TRBD1,TRBV7-9,once,TRBJ2-1,CASIQGNEQFF,TGTGCCAGCATACAGGGGAATGAGCAGTTCTTC
.,TRBV18,.,TRBJ2-2,CASSPEAAGELFF,TGTGCCAGCTCACCGGAGGCCGCCGGGGAGCTGTTTTTT
TRBD1,TRBV5-1,once,TRBJ1-2,CASSPQGVNYGYTF,TGCGCCAGCAGCCCCCAGGGGGTAAACTATGGCTACACCTTC
.,TRBV29-1,few,TRBJ1-2,CSVEGGINYGYTF,TGCAGCGTTGAGGGGGGTATTAACTATGGCTACACCTTC
TRBD2,TRBV29-1,.,TRBJ2-7,CSVLETSGTYEQYF,TGCAGCGTTTTAGAGACTAGCGGTACCTACGAGCAGTACTTC
TRBD2,TRBV7-8,.,TRBJ2-5,CASSLEAFGTNQETQYF,TGTGCCAGCAGCTTAGAAGCTTTCGGGACTAACCAAGAGACCCAGTACTTC
TRBD1,TRBV6-1,.,TRBJ1-5,CASSGTNRGWRQPQHF,TGTGCCAGCAGTGGGACGAACAGGGGTTGGAGGCAGCCCCAGCATTTT
TRBD1,TRBV5-1,.,TRBJ2-7,CASSSTGDSTGEQYF,TGCGCCAGCAGTTCAACCGGGGACAGTACCGGCGAGCAGTACTTC
.,TRBV6-1,once,TRBJ2-7,CASSLPYEQYF,TGTGCCAGCAGTCTTCCCTACGAGCAGTACTTC
TRBD1,TRBV9,once,TRBJ1-2,CASSVDGQGRNGYTF,TGTGCCAGCAGCGTGGACGGACAGGGAAGGAATGGCTACACCTTC
.,TRBV4-2,.,TRBJ2-7,CASSQDEASYEQYF,TGTGCCAGCAGCCAAGATGAGGCCTCCTACGAGCAGTACTTC
TRBD1,TRBV6-4,.,TRBJ1-5,CASSNHRDRGPGNQPQHF,TGTGCCAGCAGTAATCACCGGGACAGGGGGCCGGGCAATCAGCCCCAGCATTTT
.,TRBV6-5,.,TRBJ2-3,CASRKAGTDTQYF,TGTGCCAGCAGAAAAGCGGGCACAGATACGCAGTATTTT
TRBD1,TRBV5-1,.,TRBJ2-7,CASSPARDRTYEQYF,TGCGCCAGCAGCCCCGCGCGGGACAGGACCTACGAGCAGTACTTC
.,TRBV2,.,TRBJ2-7,CASKAFEGVGQYF,TGTGCCAGCAAGGCCTTTGAGGGGGTAGGGCAGTACTTC
TRBD1,TRBV27,.,TRBJ2-5,CASSPSTGTGLKTQYF,TGTGCCAGCAGTCCGTCCACCGGGACAGGGTTAAAGACCCAGTACTTC
.,TRBV4-2,once,TRBJ2-5,CASSQAGVGETQYF,TGTGCCAGCAGCCAAGCAGGGGTTGGAGAGACCCAGTACTTC
.,TRBV6-5,.,TRBJ1-1,CASSTRGQSNTEAFF,TGTGCCAGCAGTACCCGAGGACAGTCGAACACTGAAGCTTTCTTT
.,TRBV6-1,.,TRBJ2-3,CASSGGLLYTDTQYF,TGTGCCAGCAGCGGAGGGCTTCTGTACACAGATACGCAGTATTTT
TRBD2,TRBV28,.,TRBJ2-5,CASSEEIAGRYQETQYF,TGTGCCAGCAGCGAAGAAATAGCGGGAAGGTACCAAGAGACCCAGTACTTC
TRBD1,TRBV5-4,.,TRBJ2-3,CASSSGQVTDTQYF,TGTGCCAGCAGCTCCGGACAGGTCACAGATACGCAGTATTTT
TRBD1,TRBV29-1,once,TRBJ2-7,CSAAGTGGEQYF,TGCAGCGCCGCCGGGACAGGGGGTGAGCAGTACTTC
TRBD2,TRBV30,.,TRBJ2-3,CAWRAGTSGSADTQYF,TGTGCCTGGAGAGCCGGGACTAGCGGGAGTGCAGATACGCAGTATTTT
TRBD2,TRBV7-8,.,TRBJ2-5,CASSLDLAGGIEETQYF,TGTGCCAGCAGCTTAGACCTAGCGGGGGGGATTGAAGAGACCCAGTACTTC
.,TRBV5-6,.,TRBJ2-7,CASSFASQLASYEQYF,TGTGCCAGCAGCTTCGCGTCACAGCTAGCTTCCTACGAGCAGTACTTC
TRBD1,TRBV4-3,.,TRBJ2-7,CASSHLTGSYEQYF,TGCGCCAGCAGCCACCTGACAGGGTCCTACGAGCAGTACTTC
TRBD1,TRBV19,few,TRBJ1-6,CASSNRQGTNSPLHF,TGTGCCAGTAGCAATAGACAGGGGACTAATTCACCCCTCCACTTT
TRBD1,TRBV30,.,TRBJ2-1,CAWGTGGNEQFF,TGTGCCTGGGGGACAGGGGGCAATGAGCAGTTCTTC
.,TRBV6-5,once,TRBJ2-7,CASSPPQTYEQYF,TGTGCCAGCAGTCCGCCACAGACCTACGAGCAGTACTTC
TRBD1,TRBV7-9,.,TRBJ1-4,CASSLALRDRKGKLFF,TGTGCCAGCAGCTTAGCGCTCCGGGACAGAAAAGGGAAACTGTTTTTT
.,TRBV2,.,TRBJ2-7,CASSEQGFSYEQYF,TGTGCCAGCAGTGAACAGGGTTTCTCCTACGAGCAGTACTTC
TRBD1,TRBV18,.,TRBJ1-3,CASSPPMGTGRPSGNTIYF,TGTGCCAGCTCACCACCGATGGGGACAGGGAGGCCCTCTGGAAACACCATATATTTT
TRBD1,TRBV4-2,.,TRBJ1-4,CASSPGGTGPKEKLFF,TGTGCCAGCAGCCCTGGTGGGACAGGCCCGAAAGAAAAACTGTTTTTT
TRBD1,TRBV5-4,.,TRBJ1-1,CASSLGQGVTEAFF,TGTGCCAGCAGCCTCGGACAGGGCGTGACTGAAGCTTTCTTT
TRBD1,TRBV4-2,.,TRBJ2-1,CASSQATGQGLEQFF,TGTGCCAGCAGCCAAGCAACGGGACAGGGTCTCGAGCAGTTCTTC